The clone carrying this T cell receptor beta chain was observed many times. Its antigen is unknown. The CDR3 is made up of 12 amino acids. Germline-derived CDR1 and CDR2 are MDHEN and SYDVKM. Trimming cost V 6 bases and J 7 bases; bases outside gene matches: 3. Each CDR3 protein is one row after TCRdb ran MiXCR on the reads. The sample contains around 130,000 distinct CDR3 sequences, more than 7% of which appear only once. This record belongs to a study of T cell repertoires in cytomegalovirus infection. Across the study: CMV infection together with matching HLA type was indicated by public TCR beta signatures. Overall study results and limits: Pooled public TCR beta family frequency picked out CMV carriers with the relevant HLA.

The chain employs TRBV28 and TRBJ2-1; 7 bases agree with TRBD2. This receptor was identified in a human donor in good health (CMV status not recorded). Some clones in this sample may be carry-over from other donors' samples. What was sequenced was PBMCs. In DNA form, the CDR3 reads TGTGCCAGCAGCCGGACTAGAAATGAGCAGTTCTTC. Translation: CASSRTRNEQFF.